This is a list of T cell receptor beta chains from one sample in a study of T cell repertoires in cytomegalovirus infection. From the reads, TCRdb called clonotypes with MiXCR, one entry per CDR3 protein. The sample shows hundreds of thousands of distinct CDR3 sequences, 35% to 40% of them seen only once. The sequencing sample was made of PBMCs. These receptor sequences come from a human donor in good health (CMV status not recorded). Some clones in this sample may be carry-over from other donors' samples. CDR3s include the opening cysteine and the closing phenylalanine or tryptophan. The D gene is left open where the match is weak. Expanded clones are given a class, and other clones once, few, many or no size at all.

>many|TRBJ2-1|TRBV12-5|TRBD2
CASGLGGGQDEQFF
TGTGCTAGTGGTTTGGGCGGGGGGCAAGATGAGCAGTTCTTC
>.|TRBJ2-3|TRBV3-1|.
CASSQNLRTRYF
TGTGCCAGCAGCCAAAACCTAAGAACGCGGTATTTT
>.|TRBJ2-7|TRBV20-1|.
CSADGGSDEQYF
TGCAGTGCGGATGGGGGATCCGACGAGCAGTACTTC
>.|TRBJ2-7|TRBV6-2/TRBV6-3|.
CASRSTGGSSYEQYF
TGTGCCAGCAGATCGACCGGGGGCAGCTCCTACGAGCAGTACTTC
>.|TRBJ1-2|TRBV29-1|TRBD1
CSVDLDRGSYGYTF
TGCAGCGTTGATCTGGACAGGGGTTCCTATGGCTACACCTTC
>once|TRBJ1-5|TRBV6-5|.
CASSLDRTSNQPQHF
TGTGCCAGCAGTCTCGACAGGACTAGCAATCAGCCCCAGCATTTT
>many|TRBJ2-3|TRBV7-2|.
CASSPQKGIGTQYF
TGTGCCAGCAGCCCTCAAAAAGGGATTGGTACGCAGTATTTT
>.|TRBJ1-2|TRBV20-1|TRBD1
CGKSGGNYGYTF
TGCGGAAAGTCAGGGGGTAACTATGGCTACACCTTC
>.|TRBJ2-2|TRBV4-2|.
CASSQSGRELFF
TGTGCCAGCAGCCAGTCTGGTAGAGAGCTGTTTTTT
>.|TRBJ2-1|TRBV29-1|.
CSVELIGTDNEQFF
TGCAGCGTTGAATTAATCGGGACGGACAATGAGCAGTTCTTC
>.|TRBJ1-1|TRBV5-3|.
CASSTNRVNTEAFF
TGTGCCAGCAGCACAAACAGGGTGAACACTGAAGCTTTCTTT
>.|TRBJ1-2|TRBV28|.
CASRGEKSFYGYTF
TGTGCCAGCAGGGGAGAGAAGTCCTTCTATGGCTACACCTTC
>.|TRBJ2-6|TRBV6-2/TRBV6-3|.
CASMTDPSGANVLTF
TGTGCCAGCATGACTGACCCCTCTGGGGCCAACGTCCTGACTTTC
>.|TRBJ2-1|TRBV24-1|.
CATSGVEQFF
TGTGCCACCAGTGGAGTGGAGCAGTTCTTC
>many|TRBJ1-5|TRBV28|.
CASSSTDQPQHF
TGTGCCAGCAGTTCGACGGATCAGCCCCAGCATTTT
>.|TRBJ2-5|TRBV12-3/TRBV12-4|.
CASSPPTEETQYF
TGTGCCAGCAGTCCCCCTACAGAGGAGACCCAGTACTTC
>.|TRBJ1-2|TRBV12-3/TRBV12-4|.
CASSLNRIYGYTF
TGTGCCAGCAGTTTAAACAGAATCTATGGCTACACCTTC
>.|TRBJ1-2|TRBV6-5|.
CASSSLRESYTF
TGTGCCAGCAGTTCCCTTCGGGAGAGCTACACCTTC
>.|TRBJ2-7|TRBV7-2|TRBD2
CASSRSGGISYEQYF
TGTGCCAGCAGCCGTAGCGGGGGGATATCCTACGAGCAGTACTTC
>.|TRBJ2-6|TRBV4-1|.
CASSQEYWGLPSGANVLTF
TGCGCCAGCAGCCAAGAATACTGGGGGCTGCCCTCTGGGGCCAACGTCCTGACTTTC
>once|TRBJ2-2|TRBV23-1|TRBD1
CASSPSAGTGGSTGELFF
TGCGCCAGCAGTCCTTCCGCCGGGACAGGGGGCAGCACCGGGGAGCTGTTTTTT
>few|TRBJ1-1|TRBV7-3|.
CASSYQRGGTEAFF
TGTGCCAGCAGCTACCAACGGGGGGGCACTGAAGCTTTCTTT
>few|TRBJ1-3|TRBV10-3|.
CAISDQAGNTIYF
TGTGCCATCAGTGACCAGGCAGGCAACACCATATATTTT
>.|TRBJ2-2|TRBV27|.
CASSFNLATPAGELFF
TGTGCCAGCAGTTTTAACTTAGCTACCCCAGCGGGGGAGCTGTTTTTT
>few|TRBJ1-6|TRBV7-2|.
CASSLVGAFNSPLHF
TGTGCCAGCAGCTTAGTTGGGGCATTTAATTCACCCCTCCACTTT